Listed here is a single TCR beta chain. The method was immunoSEQ multiplex PCR; TCRdb's version includes in-frame clones alone and lacks a portion of them. The sample carries 140,000 or so clones, about 91% recorded once. The V end lost 2 bases, the J end lost 3 bases, and 8 bases lay between the germline ends. Per the germline V gene, CDR1 is MNHNS and CDR2 is SASEGT. The CDR3 is 13 amino acids. The data are from a study of T cell responses to AZD1222 COVID-19 vaccine. The chain carries TRBV6-1 and TRBJ2-7; D is undetermined. The TCR sequence derives from an adult in good health. The sample consisted of peripheral blood, taken on day 0 of AZD1222 vaccination. In nucleotides, the CDR3 is TGTGCCAGCAGTGAACTATGGGGCTACGAGCAGTACTTC. Translation: CASSELWGYEQYF.